This T cell receptor (beta chain) was identified during a study of shared clonotypes between healthy human individuals. Study-wide points: As a rule, naive subsets had a larger estimated richness than memory subsets. About 5% was the fraction of naive CD4 clonotypes found shared across four donors. Sequencing depth was predicted to influence how clonotypes are shared among donors.

Assay execution took place at the deep level. Assay: immunoSEQ multiplex PCR; the TCRdb copy retains only in-frame clones and omits some. The table shows around 2.1 million clones, with about 93% occurring only once. CD45RO-negative CD8 cells positively selected for CCR7 made up the naive population, which excluded terminally differentiated effector memory CD45RA+ cells. The V end lost 2 bases, the J end lost 10 bases, and 11 bases lay between the germline ends. The CDR3 extends over 12 amino acids. Germline V gives CDR1 MGHRA, CDR2 YSYEKL. On this clone itself: Its matching antigen is unknown.

This chain connects TRBV4-1 to TRBJ1-2; weak D call: TRBD1 (5 bases). Sequenced sample: naive CD8+ T cells from PBMCs. The clonotype comes from a man between 18 and 35 years old in good health. Some clones in this sample may be carry-over from other donors' samples. The CDR3 here is CASSQYQGDYTF. As DNA, the CDR3 is TGCGCCAGCAGCCAATATCAGGGTGACTACACCTTC.